This paragraph reports one T cell receptor (beta chain). What it recognizes is unknown. Subsequent to ten to eleven days of culture, CD4+ T cells were isolated. Half-medium exchanges with IL-2 medium took place on days 3 and 7. Clones were sequenced by immunoSEQ multiplex PCR, and TCRdb holds only the in-frame ones, with some missing. In the table there are more than 45,000 clones, around 80% of which are singletons. These data originate in a study of vaccination effects on CD4 cells after COVID-19. Study-wide results and limits: Only a single clone (1 of 255 vaccine-induced clones in healthy vaccinees) cross-reacted with common cold coronaviruses.

The CDR3 spans 14 residues. V shed 3 bases and J shed 0 bases, with 6 bases lying between them. Germline CDR1 reads LNHDA; CDR2 reads SQIVND (reference sequence). The sequences come from CD4+ T cells from PBMCs cultured without peptide, collected before COVID-19 vaccination. The sequence came from a human donor who received a COVID-19 vaccine. The chain is built from TRBV19 and TRBJ2-1; D ambiguous. CDR3 amino acids: CASSIPSSYNEQFF. The CDR3 region has the DNA TGTGCCAGTAGTATTCCAAGCTCCTACAATGAGCAGTTCTTC. Full variable domain (remainder filled in from reference TRBV19 and TRBJ2-1): DGGITQSPKYLFRKEGQNVTLSCEQNLNHDAMYWYRQDPGQGLRLIYYSQIVNDFQKGDIAEGYSVSREKKESFPLTVTSAQKNPTAFYLCASSIPSSYNEQFFGPGTRLTVL.